The T cell receptor (beta chain) described here comes from a study of identical twins. Study observations and caveats: Invariant cells of the MAIT and iNKT types might have partly distorted the zero-insertion analyses. Fewer insertions characterized abundant cord blood beta clonotypes, whereas memory repertoires showed none. Beta out-of-frame sequences displayed a weaker excess of sharing between twins. Within monozygotic twins, out-of-frame TCR alpha sharing was underestimated by the models.

TCRdb used MiXCR to reprocess the 5' RACE reads, holding one entry per CDR3 protein. The sample consists of around 650,000 distinct CDR3 sequences, about 7% of them appearing once. The CDR3 extends over 15 amino acids. The germline V gene has CDR1 DFQATT and CDR2 SNEGSKA (reference sequence). The ends lost 0 bases at V and 6 bases at J; junction bases unmatched: 2. On this clonotype itself: Its antigen is not identified.

This same sample was also taken into another study, of yellow fever vaccine responses in identical twins.

This TCR derives from a woman aged 18-29 years in good health. The rearrangement links TRBV20-1 to TRBJ2-1, with 13 bases that match TRBD2. Material: PBMCs. The DNA of the CDR3 is TGCAGTGCTAGAGAGGGACTAGCGGGATTCAATGAGCAGTTCTTC. Encoded protein: CSAREGLAGFNEQFF.